This entry lists 22 T cell receptor delta chains sequenced from one sample in a study of gamma-delta T cells after stem cell transplantation. TCRdb re-processed the RT-PCR reads using CATT. The sample yields around 2,200 delta-chain clones, approximately 2.5% seen once. Sequenced material: gamma-delta T cells. All receptors come from a human donor. It is not recorded whose cells these are; they may come from a transplant donor.

This clone has only a few counts. Just one base apart from a much larger clone, this may be a read error. The gene calls are TRDV2 and TRDJ1, with TRDD3 matching over 12 bases. Germline V gene sequence: CDR1 GEAIGNYY, CDR2 EKD. The CDR3 contains 20 residues. The V segment lost 0 bases and the J segment 2 bases; nucleotides outside the gene matches: 15. CDR3 nucleotides: TGTGCCTGTGACACCGTGGGTACTGGGGGATACCGAGGGGGTACCGATAAACTCATCTTT. It is translated as CACDTVGTGGYRGGTDKLIF.

This clone was observed a few times. This likely reflects a read error, since a far larger clone is one base away. The chain employs TRDV2 and TRDJ3, with a tentative D call TRDD3 (6 bases). The germline V gene encodes CDR1 GEAIGNYY and CDR2 EKD. This CDR3 has 17 residues. The CDR3 DNA is TGTGCCTGTGACACAGTACTGGGAGGCTGGGGCACCCGACAGATGTTTTTC. Protein: CACDTVLGGWGTRQMFF.

Concerning this clone: A far more abundant clone sits one base away, making this likely a read error. The sample has other DNA sequences that encode this CDR3 too. The chain carries TRDV2 and TRDJ1, with TRDD3 matching 8 bases. CDR3 length equals 16 residues. Germline CDR1 is GEAIGNYY and CDR2 is EKD. The CDR3 DNA reads as TGTGCCTGCGACACTTTGACTGGGGGGTCCACCGATAAACTCATCTTT. This sequence encodes CACDTLTGGSTDKLIF.

This clone was observed a few times. The chain employs TRDV2 and TRDJ1; 11 positions agree with TRDD3. CDR1 and CDR2 from the germline V gene are GEAIGNYY and EKD. The length of the CDR3 is 15 residues. With 3 bases clipped from V and 3 bases from J, the junction kept 5 bases outside the gene matches. CDR3 sequence: CACDPLGDNADKLIF. The DNA for the CDR3 is TGTGCCTGTGACCCACTGGGGGATAATGCCGATAAACTCATCTTT.

As regards this clone: This may be a read error, as it is one base from a much larger clone. The identical CDR3 is also encoded by other nucleotide sequences in the sample. The chain recombines TRDV2 with TRDJ1; possible D gene TRDD3, 5 bases. Germline V gives CDR1 GEAIGNYY, CDR2 EKD. The CDR3 loop spans 17 amino acids. The DNA for the CDR3 is TGTGCTTGTGACCCTATACGGGGCCAAGGCCGCACCGATAAACTCATCTTT. Its translation is CACDPIRGQGRTDKLIF.

Turning to this clone: The protein held in TCRdb is that of a much larger clone and does not match this DNA's translation at residue 11, likely because of a read error; the protein shown is translated from the DNA. This chain uses TRDV2 with TRDJ1; TRDD3 aligns across 10 bases. With V trimmed by 4 bases and J by 4 bases, 26 bases remained unmatched. The length of the CDR3 is 21 residues. CDR1 is GEAIGNYY and CDR2 is EKD in the germline V gene. CDR3 amino acids: CACDTLLPAANVLGDLDKLIF. CDR3 sequence (DNA): TGTGCCTGTGATACTCTCCTTCCCGCTGCCAATGTACTGGGGGATCTCGATAAACTCATCTTT.

This clone was seen only a few times. The chain uses TRDV2 and TRDJ1, with TRDD3 matching over 7 bases. CDR3 size: 18 residues. The V segment lost 3 bases and the J segment 0 bases; nucleotides outside the gene matches: 15. Germline CDR1 reads GEAIGNYY; CDR2 reads EKD. The CDR3 DNA follows: TGTGCCTGTGACTACGCTGGGGGGCAACAACAGTACACCGATAAACTCATCTTT. The encoded protein is CACDYAGGQQQYTDKLIF.

This clone ranks as medium-sized. This likely traces to a read error, being one base from a far larger clone. The CDR3 nucleotides are TGTGCCTGTGGCGTCCTTACTGGGGGATACGCGGAACTCATCTTT. It yields the protein CACGVLTGGYAELIF. This chain links TRDV2 with TRDJ1, with 13 bases matching TRDD3. V trimming: 5 bases; J trimming: 9 bases; junction bases outside the gene matches: 11. The CDR3 is 15 residues long. CDR1 and CDR2 from the germline V gene are GEAIGNYY and EKD.

This clone has more than one count but fewer than ten. The chain carries TRDV1 and TRDJ1; 7 bases map to TRDD3. With V trimmed by 5 bases and J by 4 bases, 28 bases remained unmatched. CDR1 and CDR2 (germline): TSWWSYY, QGS. The CDR3 has 21 residues. CDR3 sequence: CALGRVTRVSLGPFLDDKLIF. Here the CDR3 DNA reads TGTGCTCTTGGGAGGGTTACGAGAGTGTCACTGGGGCCGTTTTTGGACGATAAACTCATCTTT.

The chain has TRDV2 and TRDJ1; TRDD3 matches at 11 bases. The germline CDR1 and CDR2 sequences are GEAIGNYY and EKD. V shed 0 bases and J 1 base; nucleotides not matched to a gene: 9. The CDR3 length is 18 residues. The CDR3 loop is CACDTVSSGGYFTDKLIF. In DNA form, the CDR3 reads TGTGCCTGTGACACCGTTTCATCTGGGGGATACTTCACCGATAAACTCATCTTT.

This chain joins TRDV2 and TRDJ2; 11 bases line up with TRDD3. The V and J ends lost 1 base and 0 bases, in that order; junction bases with no gene match: 3. The CDR3 has 17 amino acids. Germline assignment: CDR1 GEAIGNYY and CDR2 EKD. Here the CDR3 reads CACDTILGDTLTAQLFF. The CDR3 bases are TGTGCCTGTGACACAATACTGGGGGATACTTTGACAGCACAACTCTTCTTT.

On this clone: This likely traces to a read error, being one base from a far larger clone. As DNA, the CDR3 is TGTGCCTGTGACAGTATGGTCACCCGTTGGGCCGATAAACTCATCTTT. It is translated as CACDSMVTRWADKLIF. The rearrangement joins TRDV2 to TRDJ1; unclear D gene. Trimming shortened V by 2 bases and J by 3 bases, and 18 bases separated the two germline ends. CDR1 GEAIGNYY and CDR2 EKD come from the germline V gene. The CDR3 runs 16 residues.

Only a few counts were recorded for this clone. The chain is built from TRDV1 and TRDJ1; no reliable D call. Germline loops: CDR1 TSWWSYY, CDR2 QGS. Trimming stripped 3 bases from V and 1 base from J, with 12 bases between. The CDR3 spans 15 residues. The CDR3, as DNA: TGTGCTCTTGGGGAGCCACTACACGTCACCGATAAACTCATCTTT. Its protein is CALGEPLHVTDKLIF.

Notes on this clone: It differs at one base from a far larger clone, so likely a read error. This sample also contains other DNA sequences that code for the same CDR3. The J gene is TRDJ1, the V gene TRDV2; a weak D match, TRDD3 (5 bases). Germline CDR1 GEAIGNYY, CDR2 EKD. The CDR3 totals 18 residues. Trimming left V 0 bases short and J 0 bases short, with 19 bases between. The DNA of the CDR3 is TGTGCCTGTGACACCGTGGCTCGAACGGGGAGTGACACCGATAAACTCATCTTT. Translating it yields CACDTVARTGSDTDKLIF.

About this clone itself: This may be a read error: a much more frequent sequence differs by one nucleotide. J is TRDJ1 and V is TRDV2; TRDD3 might be the D (6 bases). Germline V lookup: CDR1 GEAIGNYY, CDR2 EKD. This CDR3 contains 24 residues. The CDR3 DNA reads TGTGCCTGTGACACCGTTTCCTCTAATGATCCTGGGGATCCACTCAACTACTACACCAATAAACTCATCTTT. Amino acids: CACDTVSSNDPGDPLNYYTNKLIF.

The sample holds a few counts of this clone. This chain links TRDV2 with TRDJ1; no definite D call. The germline V and J ends were trimmed by 3 bases and 0 bases, with 16 bases remaining between them. The CDR3 sequence is 16 residues long. Per germline, CDR1 GEAIGNYY and CDR2 EKD. CDR3 amino acids: CACDPLAGRYTDKLIF. The DNA of the CDR3 is TGTGCCTGTGACCCCTTGGCGGGGCGTTACACCGATAAACTCATCTTT.

This clone showed up just a few times. This sequence joins TRDV2 and TRDJ3; TRDD3 agrees at 10 bases. Germline loops: CDR1 GEAIGNYY, CDR2 EKD. The CDR3 consists of 21 residues. J gave up 0 bases and V 1 base, and 11 bases lay outside the gene matches. The CDR3 bases are TGTGCCTGTGACACTACCGGGGGATACGGCCCGAGCTCCTGGGACACCCGACAGATGTTTTTC. Its translation: CACDTTGGYGPSSWDTRQMFF.

This clone was counted only a few times. TCRdb has a much larger clone's protein, which differs at residue 8 from the translation of this DNA, likely because of a read error; what is shown is the protein translated from the DNA. The V call is TRDV2, the J call TRDJ1; D is tentatively TRDD2 or TRDD3 (6 bases each). This CDR3 is built from 19 residues. Trimming shortened V by 3 bases and J by 0 bases, and 25 bases separated the two germline ends. Germline loops: CDR1 GEAIGNYY, CDR2 EKD. CDR3 DNA: TGTGCCTGTGACCGGCTTCCTTGGGGGGTAGTACTGGACACCGATAAACTCATCTTT. Amino acid sequence: CACDRLPWGVVLDTDKLIF.

This clone is labeled as medium-sized. This chain joins TRDV2 and TRDJ1, with D perhaps TRDD3 (6 bases). From germline, CDR1 is GEAIGNYY and CDR2 EKD. The CDR3 spans 15 residues. Trimming cost V 3 bases and J 0 bases, with 13 bases left between them. CDR3 in amino acids: CACDRLGSHTDKLIF. CDR3 DNA sequence: TGTGCCTGTGACCGGCTGGGGTCCCACACCGATAAACTCATCTTT.

This chain connects TRDV2 to TRDJ3, with 11 bases fitting TRDD3. There are 21 residues in the CDR3. CDR1 and CDR2 (germline): GEAIGNYY, EKD. V lost 0 bases, J lost 0 bases, and 9 bases stayed unmatched. CDR3: CACDTAQVGDTRSWDTRQMFF. Written as DNA, the CDR3 is TGTGCCTGTGACACCGCGCAAGTGGGGGATACGCGCTCCTGGGACACCCGACAGATGTTTTTC.

As for this clone: A far larger clone differs by one base, so this is likely a read error. Other nucleotide sequences from this sample produce the same CDR3. V and J are TRDV2 and TRDJ1, with 9 nucleotides matching TRDD3. This CDR3 spans 18 amino acids. Germline V gene data show CDR1 as GEAIGNYY and CDR2 as EKD. The V and J ends lost 3 bases and 0 bases, in that order; junction bases with no gene match: 13. This chain's CDR3 is CACDAILGDQENTDKLIF. Written as DNA, the CDR3 is TGTGCCTGTGACGCGATTCTGGGGGATCAGGAAAACACCGATAAACTCATCTTT.

By share of the sample, this clone is medium-sized. It is likely a read error: a sequence one base away is far more abundant. The gene calls are TRDV2 and TRDJ1; a weak D match, TRDD3 (6 bases). This CDR3 is built from 15 residues. Germline CDR1 is GEAIGNYY and CDR2 is EKD. Trimming removed 3 bases at V and 9 bases at J, with 22 bases between. The CDR3 sequence: CACDVLTGRYAELIF. Here the CDR3 DNA reads TGTGCCTGTGACGTCCTTACTGGGAGATACGCGGAACTCATCTTT.